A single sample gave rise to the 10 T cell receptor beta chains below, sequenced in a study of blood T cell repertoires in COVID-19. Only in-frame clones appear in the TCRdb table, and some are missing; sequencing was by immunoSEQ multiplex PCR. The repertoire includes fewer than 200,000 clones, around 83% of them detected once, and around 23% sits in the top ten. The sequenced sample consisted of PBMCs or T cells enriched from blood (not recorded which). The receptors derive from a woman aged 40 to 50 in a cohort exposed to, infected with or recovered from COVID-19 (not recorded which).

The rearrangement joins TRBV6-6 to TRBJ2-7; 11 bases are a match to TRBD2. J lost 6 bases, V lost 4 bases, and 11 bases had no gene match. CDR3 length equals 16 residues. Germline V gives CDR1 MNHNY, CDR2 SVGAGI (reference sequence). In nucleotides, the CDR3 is TGTGCCAGCAGTTCGCCGCAGACTAGCGGGAAGATCGAGCAGTACTTC. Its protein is CASSSPQTSGKIEQYF.

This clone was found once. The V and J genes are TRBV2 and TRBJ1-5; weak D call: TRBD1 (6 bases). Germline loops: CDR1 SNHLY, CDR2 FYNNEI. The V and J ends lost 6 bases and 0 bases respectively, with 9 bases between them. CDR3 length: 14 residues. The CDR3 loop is CASSYRDSNQPQHF. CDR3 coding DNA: TGTGCCAGCAGCTACAGGGATAGCAATCAGCCCCAGCATTTT.

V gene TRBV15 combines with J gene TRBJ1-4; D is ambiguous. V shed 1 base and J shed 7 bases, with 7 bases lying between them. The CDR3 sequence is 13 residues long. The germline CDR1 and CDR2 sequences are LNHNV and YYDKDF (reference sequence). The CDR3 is CATSRGSGEKLFF. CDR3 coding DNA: TGTGCCACCAGCAGAGGATCGGGTGAAAAACTGTTTTTT.

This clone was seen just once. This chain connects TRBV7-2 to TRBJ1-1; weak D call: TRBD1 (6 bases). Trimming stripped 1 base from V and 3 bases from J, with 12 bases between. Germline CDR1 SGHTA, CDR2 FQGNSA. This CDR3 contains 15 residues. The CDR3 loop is CASSLVGGGDTEAFF. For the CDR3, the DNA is TGTGCCAGCAGCTTAGTGGGAGGGGGAGACACTGAAGCTTTCTTT.

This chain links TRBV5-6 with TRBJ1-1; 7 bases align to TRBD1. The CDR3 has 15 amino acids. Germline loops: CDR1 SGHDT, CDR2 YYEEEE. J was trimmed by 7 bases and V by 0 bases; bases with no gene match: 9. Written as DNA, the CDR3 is TGTGCCAGCAGCTTGGTAGGCAGGGGGGCTAGTGAAGCTTTCTTT. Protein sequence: CASSLVGRGASEAFF.

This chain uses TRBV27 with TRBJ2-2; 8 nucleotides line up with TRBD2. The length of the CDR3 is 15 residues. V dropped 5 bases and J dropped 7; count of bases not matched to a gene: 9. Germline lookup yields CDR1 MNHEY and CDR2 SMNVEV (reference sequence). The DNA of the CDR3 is TGTGCCAGCAGTCTCGCACGGGGGGGGAACGGGGAGCTGTTTTTT. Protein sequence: CASSLARGGNGELFF.

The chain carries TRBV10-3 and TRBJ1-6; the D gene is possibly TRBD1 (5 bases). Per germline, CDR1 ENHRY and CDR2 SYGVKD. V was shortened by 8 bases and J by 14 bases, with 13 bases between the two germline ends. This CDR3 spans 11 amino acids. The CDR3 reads CAIGRDQALHF. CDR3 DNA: TGTGCCATCGGGCGGGACCAAGCCCTCCACTTT.

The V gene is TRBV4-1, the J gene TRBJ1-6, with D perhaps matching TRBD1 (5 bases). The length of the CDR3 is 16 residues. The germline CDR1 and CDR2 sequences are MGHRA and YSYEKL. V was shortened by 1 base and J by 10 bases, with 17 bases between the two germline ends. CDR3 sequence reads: CASSQGLVARGSPLHF. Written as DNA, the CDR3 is TGCGCCAGCAGCCAAGGTTTGGTAGCCCGGGGGTCACCCCTCCACTTT.

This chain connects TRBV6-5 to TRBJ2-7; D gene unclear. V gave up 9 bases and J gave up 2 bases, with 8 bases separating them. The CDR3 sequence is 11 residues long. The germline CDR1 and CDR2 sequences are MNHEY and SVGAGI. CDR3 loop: CASTLAYEQYF. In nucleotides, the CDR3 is TGTGCCAGTACATTGGCCTACGAGCAGTACTTC.

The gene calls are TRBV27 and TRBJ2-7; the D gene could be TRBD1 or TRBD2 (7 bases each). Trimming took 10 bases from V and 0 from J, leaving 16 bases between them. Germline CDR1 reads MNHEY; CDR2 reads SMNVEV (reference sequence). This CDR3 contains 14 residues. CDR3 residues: CATRGGGHSYEQYF. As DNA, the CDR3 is TGTGCCACCAGGGGGGGAGGGCACTCCTACGAGCAGTACTTC.